These T cell receptor beta chains were read from a single sample in a study of T cell repertoires in cytomegalovirus infection. One entry per CDR3 protein, called by TCRdb with MiXCR from the reads. Counted here are roughly 280,000 distinct CDR3 sequences, roughly an eighth occurring once; the ten biggest clones make up 7.5% to 10%. The specimen sequenced was PBMCs. Receptor source: a human donor in good health (CMV status not recorded). Some clones in this sample may be carry-over from other donors' samples. CDR3s include the opening cysteine and the closing phenylalanine or tryptophan. Each record gives: D gene, V gene, J gene, clone size, CDR3 protein, CDR3 DNA. The D gene is left open where the match is weak. Clone size appears in some rows only: once, few, many, or a class for an expanded clone.

>TRBD2|TRBV4-3|TRBJ2-1|.
CASSQFPPTSGLYNEQFF
TGCGCCAGCAGCCAATTCCCCCCGACTAGCGGACTATACAATGAGCAGTTCTTC
>TRBD2|TRBV12-3/TRBV12-4|TRBJ2-1|.
CASSLTSGANEQFF
TGTGCCAGCAGTTTAACTAGCGGGGCAAATGAGCAGTTCTTC
>TRBD2|TRBV7-2|TRBJ2-3|many
CASSQTSGTDTQYF
TGTGCCAGCAGCCAGACTAGCGGAACAGATACGCAGTATTTT
>.|TRBV4-1|TRBJ2-7|few
CASSHAARGAAYEQYF
TGCGCCAGCAGCCATGCCGCTCGGGGGGCGGCCTACGAGCAGTACTTC
>TRBD2|TRBV7-2|TRBJ2-3|many
CASSLEGLAGGPDTQYF
TGTGCCAGCAGCTTAGAGGGACTAGCGGGGGGGCCGGATACGCAGTATTTT
>TRBD2|TRBV11-2|TRBJ2-7|many
CASSKGLGPYEQYF
TGTGCCAGCAGCAAGGGACTAGGGCCCTACGAGCAGTACTTC
>TRBD2|TRBV4-2|TRBJ2-1|once
CASSHPISGSSYNEQFF
TGTGCCAGCAGCCACCCTATTAGCGGGAGTTCCTACAATGAGCAGTTCTTC
>.|TRBV7-2|TRBJ1-1|many
CASSPHRGDVFMVNTEAFF
TGTGCCAGCAGCCCACACCGGGGGGACGTATTCATGGTGAACACTGAAGCTTTCTTT
>TRBD1|TRBV10-3|TRBJ2-5|many
CAIQGAETQYF
TGTGCCATACAGGGGGCAGAGACCCAGTACTTC
>.|TRBV29-1|TRBJ1-6|.
CSVRGGELGNSPLHF
TGCAGCGTTCGAGGCGGGGAATTGGGTAATTCACCCCTCCACTTT
>.|TRBV10-3|TRBJ2-5|.
CAISTQGQTQYF
TGTGCCATCAGTACCCAGGGGCAGACCCAGTACTTC
>.|TRBV7-2|TRBJ1-1|many
CASSLWTRNTEAFF
TGTGCCAGCAGCTTGTGGACTCGGAACACTGAAGCTTTCTTT
>.|TRBV7-6|TRBJ2-2|many
CASTPGTPNTGELFF
TGTGCCAGCACCCCCGGGACACCCAACACCGGGGAGCTGTTTTTT
>.|TRBV7-2|TRBJ2-5|many
CASSSVSRGQETQYF
TGTGCCAGCAGCTCGGTGTCCAGGGGACAAGAGACCCAGTACTTC
>.|TRBV19|TRBJ2-1|.
CASSNPRSNEQFF
TGTGCCAGTAGTAACCCTAGATCCAATGAGCAGTTCTTC
>.|TRBV7-9|TRBJ1-6|.
CASSFLVDSPLHF
TGTGCCAGCAGCTTTCTTGTGGATTCACCCCTCCACTTT
>.|TRBV14|TRBJ2-1|few
CASSQAGLGANEQFF
TGTGCCAGCAGCCAAGCAGGATTGGGGGCCAATGAGCAGTTCTTC
>TRBD1|TRBV7-2|TRBJ1-5|few
CASSWTGFQPQHF
TGTGCCAGCAGCTGGACAGGGTTTCAGCCCCAGCATTTT
>.|TRBV19|TRBJ1-2|.
CASSFGQYYGYTF
TGTGCCAGTAGTTTCGGACAGTACTATGGCTACACCTTC
>.|TRBV19|TRBJ1-1|few
CATLDFQEAFF
TGTGCCACCCTAGACTTCCAAGAAGCTTTCTTT
>TRBD2|TRBV7-2|TRBJ2-1|many
CASSSRTSGTGNEQFF
TGTGCCAGCAGCTCCCGGACTAGCGGGACGGGAAATGAGCAGTTCTTC
>TRBD1|TRBV10-3|TRBJ2-3|many
CAISLGQVADTQYF
TGTGCCATCAGTCTAGGACAGGTGGCAGATACGCAGTATTTT
>TRBD1|TRBV7-3|TRBJ1-2|many
CASSSTGEGNYGYTF
TGTGCCAGCAGCTCGACAGGGGAGGGGAACTATGGCTACACCTTC
>.|TRBV20-1|TRBJ1-2|few
CSARSLDLLSYGYTF
TGCAGTGCTAGAAGCCTGGACTTACTGAGCTATGGCTACACCTTC
>.|TRBV6-6|TRBJ2-2|.
CASTPRGNTGELFF
TGTGCCAGCACCCCCCGGGGAAACACCGGGGAGCTGTTTTTT
>TRBD1|TRBV28|TRBJ1-5|.
CASSFSATGHGNQPQHF
TGTGCCAGCAGTTTTTCGGCGACAGGGCATGGCAATCAGCCCCAGCATTTT
>TRBD2|TRBV7-8|TRBJ2-3|many
CASSSRTSGNSDTQYF
TGTGCCAGCAGCTCGCGGACTAGCGGGAACTCAGATACGCAGTATTTT
>TRBD1|TRBV20-1|TRBJ2-1|many
CSARDLSDRVEEQFF
TGCAGTGCTAGAGATCTTTCCGACAGGGTGGAAGAGCAGTTCTTC
>.|TRBV2|TRBJ1-3|.
CASIDRRPGDTIYF
TGTGCCAGCATCGACAGGCGACCGGGGGACACCATATATTTT
>.|TRBV20-1|TRBJ1-2|many
CSARDRQHSNYGYTF
TGCAGTGCTAGAGATAGACAGCATTCTAACTATGGCTACACCTTC
>.|TRBV27|TRBJ2-1|.
CASRMSSSYNEQFF
TGTGCCAGCAGGATGTCGAGCTCCTACAATGAGCAGTTCTTC
>.|TRBV7-9|TRBJ2-1|many
CASSLSPAESYNEQFF
TGTGCCAGCAGCTTAAGCCCAGCGGAGTCCTACAATGAGCAGTTCTTC
>TRBD2|TRBV29-1|TRBJ2-1|.
CSAGGLAAYNEQFF
TGCAGCGCGGGGGGACTAGCGGCCTACAATGAGCAGTTCTTC
>.|TRBV5-1|TRBJ1-5|.
CASSLQTGSNQPQHF
TGCGCCAGCAGCTTGCAGACAGGTAGCAATCAGCCCCAGCATTTT
>.|TRBV7-2|TRBJ1-2|many
CASSLETGPYGYTF
TGTGCCAGCAGCTTAGAAACAGGGCCCTATGGCTACACCTTC
>.|TRBV5-1|TRBJ2-3|.
CASSLEEGITDTQYF
TGCGCCAGCAGCTTGGAGGAGGGAATCACAGATACGCAGTATTTT
>.|TRBV7-2|TRBJ1-6|many
CASSLVDSPLHF
TGTGCCAGCAGCTTAGTTGATTCACCCCTCCACTTT
>.|TRBV7-2|TRBJ2-3|many
CASSSEHTQYF
TGTGCCAGCAGCTCCGAACATACGCAGTATTTT
>TRBD2|TRBV4-1|TRBJ2-1|many
CASSATSGKDEQFF
TGCGCCAGCAGTGCGACTAGCGGGAAAGATGAGCAGTTCTTC
>.|TRBV7-2|TRBJ2-2|medium-sized
CASSSSTAAVYTGELFF
TGTGCCAGCAGCTCGTCCACCGCGGCCGTGTACACCGGGGAGCTGTTTTTT
>TRBD1|TRBV19|TRBJ1-5|many
CASSPRDRGNNQPQHF
TGTGCCAGTAGTCCCCGGGACAGGGGGAACAATCAGCCCCAGCATTTT
>TRBD2|TRBV20-1|TRBJ2-1|few
CSAREGSGTANEQFF
TGCAGTGCTAGAGAGGGGAGCGGGACCGCCAATGAGCAGTTCTTC
>TRBD2|TRBV7-3|TRBJ2-1|many
CASSLGLGLYNEQFF
TGTGCCAGCAGCTTAGGACTAGGCCTCTACAATGAGCAGTTCTTC